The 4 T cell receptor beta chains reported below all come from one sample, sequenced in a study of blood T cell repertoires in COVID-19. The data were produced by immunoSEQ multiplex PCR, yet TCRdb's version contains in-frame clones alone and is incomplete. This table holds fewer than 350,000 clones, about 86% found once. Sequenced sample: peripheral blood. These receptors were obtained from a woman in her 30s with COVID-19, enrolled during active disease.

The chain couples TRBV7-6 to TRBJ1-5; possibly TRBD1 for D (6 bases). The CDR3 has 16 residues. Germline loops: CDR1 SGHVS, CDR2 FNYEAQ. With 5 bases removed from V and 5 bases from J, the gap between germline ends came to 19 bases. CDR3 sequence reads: CASSPLGRGTHQPQHF. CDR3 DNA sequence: TGTGCCAGCAGCCCGCTGGGGAGGGGGACTCATCAGCCCCAGCATTTT.

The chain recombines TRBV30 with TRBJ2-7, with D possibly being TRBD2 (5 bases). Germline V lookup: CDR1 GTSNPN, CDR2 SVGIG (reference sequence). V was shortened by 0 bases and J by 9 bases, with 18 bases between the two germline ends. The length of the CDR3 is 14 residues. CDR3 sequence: CAWSVESARAGQYF. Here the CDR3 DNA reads TGTGCCTGGAGTGTAGAGAGTGCGAGGGCTGGGCAGTACTTC.

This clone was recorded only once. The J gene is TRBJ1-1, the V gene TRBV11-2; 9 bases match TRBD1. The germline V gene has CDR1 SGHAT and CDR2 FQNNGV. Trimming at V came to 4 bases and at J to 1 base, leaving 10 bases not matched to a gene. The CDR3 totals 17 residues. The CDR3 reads CASSYTGTGWGNTEAFF. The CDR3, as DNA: TGTGCCAGCAGCTATACCGGGACAGGGTGGGGGAACACTGAAGCTTTCTTT.

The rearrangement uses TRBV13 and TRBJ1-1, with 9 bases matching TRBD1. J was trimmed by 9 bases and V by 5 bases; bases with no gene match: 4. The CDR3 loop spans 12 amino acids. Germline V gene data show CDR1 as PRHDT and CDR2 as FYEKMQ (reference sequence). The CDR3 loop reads CASSGGTGKAFF. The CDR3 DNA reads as TGTGCCAGCAGCGGCGGGACAGGGAAAGCTTTCTTT. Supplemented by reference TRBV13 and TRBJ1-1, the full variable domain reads AAGVIQSPRHLIKEKRETATLKCYPIPRHDTVYWYQQGPGQDPQFLISFYEKMQSDKGSIPDRFSAQQFSDYHSELNMSSLELGDSALYFCASSGGTGKAFFGQGTRLTVV.